This T cell receptor (beta chain) derives from a study of T cell changes during pregnancy in multiple sclerosis. The length of the CDR3 is 15 residues. Germline CDR1 PRHDT, CDR2 FYEKMQ (reference sequence). Trimming took 4 bases from V and 3 from J; bases not matched to a gene: 5. Profiling relied on immunoSEQ multiplex PCR, and the TCRdb table lists in-frame clones only, not all of them. The sample holds roughly 24,000 clones, roughly 90% seen once. Material: CD8+ T cells from peripheral blood mononuclear cells, obtained after pregnancy. This receptor was obtained from a female donor with multiple sclerosis, enrolled in a pregnancy study. The V gene is TRBV13, the J gene TRBJ1-1, with 10 bases fitting TRBD1. The CDR3 loop is CASSSSGTGDTEAFF. CDR3 sequence (DNA): TGTGCCAGCAGCTCATCCGGGACAGGGGACACTGAAGCTTTCTTT.